These 22 T cell receptor beta chains were sequenced from one sample in a study of monozygotic twins with inflammatory bowel disease. TCRdb re-called the 5' RACE reads and shows each CDR3 protein once, DNA omitted. The table for this sample gives hundreds of thousands of distinct CDR3 sequences. The source material was blood. The source is a human donor with ulcerative colitis or Crohn's disease, or a healthy co-twin of an affected twin (not recorded which).

The chain couples TRBV29-1 to TRBJ2-7; lacking DNA, the TRBD1 call made by TCRdb goes unchecked. The V gene's germline CDR1 is SQVTM and CDR2 ANQGSEA. The CDR3 totals 13 residues. The CDR3 loop reads CSVTSRSSYEQYF.

This rearrangement joins TRBV2 to TRBJ2-1. The CDR3 sequence is 13 residues long. The V gene's germline CDR1 is SNHLY and CDR2 FYNNEI. The CDR3 protein is CASSSGIYNEQFF.

The V and J genes are TRBV9 and TRBJ1-2; TCRdb outputs TRBD1, but without DNA this stays unchecked. The CDR3 length is 13 residues. Looked up from germline, CDR1 is SGDLS and CDR2 is YYNGEE. The CDR3 spells CASSVVLGDGYTF.

The chain uses TRBV3-1 and TRBJ2-1; with no DNA, the TCRdb D assignment of TRBD1 cannot be verified. Germline V CDR1 and CDR2: LGHDT, YNNKEL (reference sequence). The CDR3 is 14 residues long. The CDR3 sequence: CASSQGPLRDEQFF.

This rearrangement joins TRBV19 to TRBJ2-1; the D call of TRBD2 rests on TCRdb alone, since no DNA is present to check it. This CDR3 has 18 amino acids. CDR1 and CDR2 from the germline V gene are LNHDA and SQIVND (reference sequence). The CDR3: CASSIGTSGRARYNEQFF. The full variable domain, in which reference TRBV19 and TRBJ2-1 provide the parts outside the CDR3, is DGGITQSPKYLFRKEGQNVTLSCEQNLNHDAMYWYRQDPGQGLRLIYYSQIVNDFQKGDIAEGYSVSREKKESFPLTVTSAQKNPTAFYLCASSIGTSGRARYNEQFFGPGTRLTVL.

This rearrangement joins TRBV14 to TRBJ1-1; TCRdb calls TRBD1, which cannot be checked without DNA. The CDR3 loop spans 15 amino acids. CDR1 and CDR2 from the germline V gene are SGHDN and FVKESK. CDR3 residues: CASSRNGPLNTEAFF.

V gene TRBV12-3 or TRBV12-4 combines with J gene TRBJ2-5; TCRdb selects TRBD1, and the lack of DNA leaves this call unchecked. The CDR3 covers 14 residues. The chain's CDR3 is CASRHGKGKETQYF.

CDR3 sequence: CASSYSKEPLHF. This rearrangement joins TRBV6-5 to TRBJ1-6. Germline values: CDR1 MNHEY, CDR2 SVGAGI. The CDR3 spans 12 residues.

V and J are TRBV20-1 and TRBJ2-7. The CDR3 has 13 residues. CDR1 and CDR2 (germline): DFQATT, SNEGSKA (reference sequence). The CDR3 sequence is CSARFPTSYEQYF.

The chain has TRBV13 and TRBJ1-3. From germline, CDR1 is PRHDT and CDR2 FYEKMQ (reference sequence). The CDR3 sequence is 13 residues long. The CDR3 here is CASSQIAGNTIYF.

The CDR3 sequence is CSARGDQETQYF. This chain uses TRBV20-1 with TRBJ2-5. This CDR3 has 12 residues. Germline CDR1 is DFQATT and CDR2 is SNEGSKA (reference sequence).

The chain is built from TRBV5-5 and TRBJ1-2; the TCRdb call, TRBD1, lacks DNA for checking. This CDR3 is 17 amino acids long. Germline CDR1 is SGHKS and CDR2 is YYEKEE (reference sequence). This CDR3 reads CASSLAGGQGTYYGYTF.

The chain recombines TRBV29-1 with TRBJ2-2; as DNA is missing, the TRBD2 call by TCRdb cannot be tested. Per the germline V gene, CDR1 is SQVTM and CDR2 is ANQGSEA. The length of the CDR3 is 15 residues. The CDR3 sequence is CSVEPREGRTGELFF.

This chain connects TRBV3-1 to TRBJ1-2; TCRdb selects TRBD1, and the lack of DNA leaves this call unchecked. Germline V lookup: CDR1 LGHDT, CDR2 YNNKEL (reference sequence). The CDR3 covers 16 residues. The chain's CDR3 is CASSQDMWTGDYGYTF.

The chain couples TRBV7-3 to TRBJ2-7; TCRdb returns TRBD2, unconfirmable since there is no DNA. From germline, CDR1 is SGHTA and CDR2 FQGTGA. The CDR3 contains 16 residues. This CDR3 is CASSFSGPSTSYEQYF.

The chain joins TRBV15 to TRBJ1-5; without DNA, the TCRdb call of TRBD1 cannot be checked. This CDR3 has 15 amino acids. Germline V gives CDR1 LNHNV, CDR2 YYDKDF (reference sequence). The CDR3 is CATTESGTGNQPQHF.

The chain is built from TRBV5-1 and TRBJ2-5. Germline CDR1 is SGHRS and CDR2 is YFSETQ. The CDR3 totals 14 residues. The chain's CDR3 is CASSLVRAQETQYF.

The V gene is TRBV4-2, the J gene TRBJ2-3; the TCRdb D gene call, TRBD1, has no DNA to confirm it. CDR3 length: 17 amino acids. Germline CDR1 and CDR2: LGHNA and YNFKEQ. CDR3 region: CASSPAPGQPSTDTQYF.

This CDR3 is CASSLTSGSLYNEQFF. The chain combines TRBV28 with TRBJ2-1; TCRdb designates TRBD2, a call that cannot be tested without DNA. This CDR3 contains 16 residues. Germline CDR1 reads MDHEN; CDR2 reads SYDVKM.

The V call is TRBV6-5, the J call TRBJ1-5. This CDR3 has 14 residues. Germline-derived CDR1 and CDR2 are MNHEY and SVGAGI. The CDR3: CASSYSNSNQPQHF.

The rearrangement links TRBV5-1 to TRBJ2-3; the D call from TCRdb, TRBD2, cannot be confirmed without DNA. CDR1 is SGHRS and CDR2 is YFSETQ in the germline V gene. CDR3 size: 16 residues. Here the CDR3 reads CASTTLPGGNTDTQYF.

The J gene is TRBJ2-3, the V gene TRBV4-2. CDR3 length: 14 residues. Germline CDR1 LGHNA, CDR2 YNFKEQ. CDR3 in amino acids: CASSQAADTDTQYF.